This T cell receptor (beta chain) appears in the sequencing data of a study of PD-1 blockade in classical Hodgkin lymphoma. At the level of the study: Patients had nivolumab dosed at 3 mg/kg, delivered intravenously every 2 weeks.

Sequenced by immunoSEQ multiplex PCR; TCRdb stores in-frame clones only, minus some. The data show over 35,000 clones, with less than 85% seen just once and about 20% held by the top ten. Germline V lookup: CDR1 LNHDA, CDR2 SQIVND (reference sequence). V shed 7 bases and J 5 bases; nucleotides not matched to a gene: 9. CDR3 length equals 14 residues. Study-wide points: The drivers behind the repertoire differences, possibly disease activity or prior therapy, remain undefined. Those achieving complete response showed baseline diversity like newly diagnosed patients. Those patients who began receiving nivolumab less than 1 year after ASCT had lower diversity, and they were excluded.

To note about this clone: Antigen: not known.

Brentuximab vedotin exposure varied, and every patient relapsed after autologous stem cell transplantation. The sequencing here drew on peripheral blood mononuclear cells (PBMCs), taken before the second cycle of nivolumab. The sequence came from a human donor with classical Hodgkin lymphoma. The chain employs TRBV19 and TRBJ1-1; 8 bases agree with TRBD1. For the CDR3, the DNA is TGTGCCAGTACCCGAGGAAGGGACAGGACTGAAGCTTTCTTT. Translating gives CASTRGRDRTEAFF.